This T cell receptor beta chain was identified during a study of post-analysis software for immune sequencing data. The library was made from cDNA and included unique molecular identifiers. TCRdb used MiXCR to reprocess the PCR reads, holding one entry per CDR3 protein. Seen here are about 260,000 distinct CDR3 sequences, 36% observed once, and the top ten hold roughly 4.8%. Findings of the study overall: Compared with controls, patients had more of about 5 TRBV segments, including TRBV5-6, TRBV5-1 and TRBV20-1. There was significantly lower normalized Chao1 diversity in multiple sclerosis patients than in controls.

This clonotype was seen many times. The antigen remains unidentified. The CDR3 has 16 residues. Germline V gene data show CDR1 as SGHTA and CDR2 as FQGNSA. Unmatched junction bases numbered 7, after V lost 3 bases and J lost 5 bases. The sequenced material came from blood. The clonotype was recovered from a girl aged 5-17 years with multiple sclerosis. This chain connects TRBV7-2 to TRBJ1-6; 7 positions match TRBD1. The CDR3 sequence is CASSLLATGNNSPLHF. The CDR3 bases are TGTGCCAGCAGCTTGCTCGCGACAGGGAATAATTCACCCCTCCACTTT.